The source of this T cell receptor (beta chain) is a study of T-cell memory formation after mild COVID-19. TCRdb analysed the 5' RACE reads with MiXCR anew, one entry per CDR3 protein. This table holds approximately 210,000 distinct CDR3 sequences, around 19% found once. Looked up from germline, CDR1 is MNHNY and CDR2 is SVGAGI (reference sequence). Trimming took 6 bases from V and 0 from J, leaving 15 bases between them. The CDR3 is 15 amino acids. V gene TRBV6-6 combines with J gene TRBJ2-7, with TRBD2 as a possible D gene (5 bases). What was sequenced was PBMCs or a T cell subset sorted from them (not recorded which). The receptor was derived from an adult woman who had mild COVID-19 (a few samples of this study predate the infection). Cell type and time point are not known. The CDR3 region has the DNA TGTGCCAGCAGGTCCCAGACGGGGTTCTCCTACGAGCAGTACTTC. Its protein product is CASRSQTGFSYEQYF.